This T cell receptor (beta chain) derives from a study of T cells in tuberculosis. Profiling relied on immunoSEQ multiplex PCR, and the TCRdb table lists in-frame clones only, not all of them. The sample has some 31,000 clones; approximately 90% are singletons. This CDR3 has 15 residues. Germline trimming cut 4 bases from V and 8 bases from J; bases unmatched to any gene: 9. The germline gives CDR1 SGHRS, CDR2 YFSETQ. The sequence derives from a donor aged 10-29 years with latent tuberculosis or without tuberculosis infection. This chain links TRBV5-1 with TRBJ2-1; TRBD2 agrees at 10 bases. The sequencing sample was made of PBMCs. CDR3 protein: CASSDGASGSDEQFF. CDR3 sequence (DNA): TGCGCCAGCAGCGACGGGGCTAGCGGGAGTGATGAGCAGTTCTTC.